Each of the 8 T cell receptor beta chains below was sequenced from the same sample in a study of T-cell reconstitution after alpha-beta-depleted transplantation in children. The TCRbeta library was prepared with unique molecular identifiers. TCRdb independently ran MiXCR on the PCR reads; one entry per CDR3 protein. The repertoire holds some 490,000 distinct CDR3 sequences, with under 15% as singletons. Here the sequenced sample was PBMCs from the stem cell graft donor, taken from the stem cell graft. Receptor source: a human donor who donated a stem cell graft to a child with combined immunodeficiency.

Ten or more counts support this clonotype. V is TRBV5-1 and J is TRBJ2-5; possibly TRBD1 or TRBD2 for D (5 bases each). Trimming cost V 4 bases and J 0 bases, with 16 bases left between them. The CDR3 consists of 16 residues. Looked up from germline, CDR1 is SGHRS and CDR2 is YFSETQ. CDR3 residues: CASSAWGLGDQETQYF. DNA of the CDR3: TGCGCCAGCAGCGCATGGGGTCTGGGGGACCAAGAGACCCAGTACTTC.

This clonotype turned up a few times. The rearrangement joins TRBV7-2 to TRBJ2-1, with no clear D. Trimming cost V 3 bases and J 9 bases, with 9 bases left between them. Germline CDR1 reads SGHTA; CDR2 reads FQGNSA. This CDR3 region has 12 residues. Here the CDR3 DNA reads TGTGCCAGCAGCTTCCTAGTGGGTGAGCAGTTCTTC. This gives the protein CASSFLVGEQFF.

This clonotype has more than one count but fewer than ten. The CDR3 sequence is CASSLHLMTSTEQYF. The DNA of the CDR3 is TGTGCCAGCAGCCTCCACCTTATGACTTCTACAGAGCAGTACTTC. The chain carries TRBV7-2 and TRBJ2-7, with D unresolved. From germline, CDR1 is SGHTA and CDR2 FQGNSA. CDR3 length: 15 amino acids. V dropped 5 bases and J dropped 7 bases, with 21 bases sitting between them.

This clonotype was counted a few times. This chain joins TRBV9 and TRBJ2-1, with TRBD2 identical over 10 bases. V was pared by 4 bases and J by 2 bases, with 6 bases of the junction left unmatched. The germline CDR1 and CDR2 sequences are SGDLS and YYNGEE. This CDR3 has 16 residues. The CDR3 loop reads CASSPLLAGAYNEQFF. CDR3 sequence (DNA): TGTGCCAGCAGCCCGCTTCTAGCGGGGGCCTACAATGAGCAGTTCTTC.

This clonotype was picked up a small number of times. The chain's CDR3 is CASSFLAGGRGGQFF. The DNA for the CDR3 is TGTGCCAGCAGTTTCCTAGCGGGGGGCAGGGGGGGGCAGTTCTTC. The chain recombines TRBV12-3 or TRBV12-4 with TRBJ2-1, with 11 bases matching TRBD2. V trimming: 3 bases; J trimming: 12 bases; junction bases outside the gene matches: 10. The CDR3 consists of 15 residues.

This clonotype has only a few counts. The chain carries TRBV20-1 and TRBJ2-5; D is possibly TRBD1 (6 bases). Germline V gene lookup returns CDR1 DFQATT and CDR2 SNEGSKA (reference sequence). This CDR3 region has 12 residues. The CDR3 DNA sequence: TGCCGTGGTCTGGGGGCGGGAGAGACCCAGTACTTC. Its translation: CRGLGAGETQYF.

This chain connects TRBV6-1 to TRBJ1-4, with TRBD1 as a possible D gene (5 bases). Germline lookup yields CDR1 MNHNS and CDR2 SASEGT. V was trimmed by 6 bases and J by 5 bases, leaving 13 bases between them. The CDR3 covers 14 residues. In DNA form, the CDR3 reads TGTGCCAGCAGACCTGACAGATACAATGAAAAACTGTTTTTT. Its translation: CASRPDRYNEKLFF.

This clonotype was seen more than once but under ten times. The chain employs TRBV5-1 and TRBJ2-1, with D maybe TRBD2 (6 bases). Germline lookup yields CDR1 SGHRS and CDR2 YFSETQ. The germline V and J ends were trimmed by 6 bases and 5 bases, with 15 bases remaining between them. The CDR3 consists of 14 residues. The CDR3 here is CASKESGDHNEQFF. The CDR3 DNA reads TGCGCCAGCAAGGAGTCGGGGGACCACAATGAGCAGTTCTTC.